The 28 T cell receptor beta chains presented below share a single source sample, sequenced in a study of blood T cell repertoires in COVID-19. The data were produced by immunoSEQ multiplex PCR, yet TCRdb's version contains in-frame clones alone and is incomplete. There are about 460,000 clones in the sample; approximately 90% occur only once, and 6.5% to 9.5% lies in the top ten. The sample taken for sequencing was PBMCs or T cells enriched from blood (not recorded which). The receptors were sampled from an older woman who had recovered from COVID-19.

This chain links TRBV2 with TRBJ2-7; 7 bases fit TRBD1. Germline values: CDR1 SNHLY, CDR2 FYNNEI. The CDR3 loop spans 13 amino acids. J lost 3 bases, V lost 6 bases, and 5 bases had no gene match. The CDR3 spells CASRGDSFYEQYF. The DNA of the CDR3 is TGTGCCAGCAGGGGGGACAGTTTCTACGAGCAGTACTTC.

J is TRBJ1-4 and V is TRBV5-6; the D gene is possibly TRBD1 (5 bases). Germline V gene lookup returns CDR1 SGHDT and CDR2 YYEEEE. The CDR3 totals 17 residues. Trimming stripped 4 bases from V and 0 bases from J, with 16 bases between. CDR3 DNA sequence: TGTGCCAGCAGCCTATTGACAGACTCCACAACTAATGAAAAACTGTTTTTT. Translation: CASSLLTDSTTNEKLFF.

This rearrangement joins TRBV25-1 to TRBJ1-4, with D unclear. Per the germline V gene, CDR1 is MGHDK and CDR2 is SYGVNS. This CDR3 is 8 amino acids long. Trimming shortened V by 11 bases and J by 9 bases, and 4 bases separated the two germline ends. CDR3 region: CAWQKLFF. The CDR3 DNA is TGTGCCTGGCAAAAACTGTTTTTT.

The CDR3, as DNA: TGTGCCAGCGGAGGGGACAGGGGAGCAGATACGCAGTATTTT. Protein sequence: CASGGDRGADTQYF. The rearrangement links TRBV2 to TRBJ2-3; TRBD1 agrees at 10 bases. Germline V gene sequence: CDR1 SNHLY, CDR2 FYNNEI. The J segment lost 4 bases and the V segment lost 8 bases, leaving 6 bases of the junction unmatched. The CDR3 contains 14 residues.

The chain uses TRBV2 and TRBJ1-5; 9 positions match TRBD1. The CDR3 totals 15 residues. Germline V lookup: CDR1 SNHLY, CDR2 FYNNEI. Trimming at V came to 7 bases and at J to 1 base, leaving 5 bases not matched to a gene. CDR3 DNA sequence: TGTGCCAGCACCCTGGACAGGGGAAGCAATCAGCCCCAGCATTTT. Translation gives CASTLDRGSNQPQHF.

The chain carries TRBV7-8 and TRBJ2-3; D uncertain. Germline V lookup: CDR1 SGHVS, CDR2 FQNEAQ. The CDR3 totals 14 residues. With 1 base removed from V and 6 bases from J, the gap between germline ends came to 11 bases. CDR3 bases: TGTGCCAGCAGCTTAGGCGGTAGCTGGGATACGCAGTATTTT. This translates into CASSLGGSWDTQYF. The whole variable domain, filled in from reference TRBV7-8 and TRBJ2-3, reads GAGVSQSPRYKVAKRGQDVALRCDPISGHVSLFWYQQALGQGPEFLTYFQNEAQLDKSGLPSDRFFAERPEGSVSTLKIQRTQQEDSAVYLCASSLGGSWDTQYFGPGTRLTVL.

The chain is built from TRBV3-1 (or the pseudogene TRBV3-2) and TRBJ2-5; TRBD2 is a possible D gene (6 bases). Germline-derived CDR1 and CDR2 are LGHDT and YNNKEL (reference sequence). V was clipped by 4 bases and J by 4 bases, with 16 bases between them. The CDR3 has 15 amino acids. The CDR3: CASSLAYLRGETQYF. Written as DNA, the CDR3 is TGTGCCAGCAGCCTCGCTTATTTGCGGGGAGAGACCCAGTACTTC.

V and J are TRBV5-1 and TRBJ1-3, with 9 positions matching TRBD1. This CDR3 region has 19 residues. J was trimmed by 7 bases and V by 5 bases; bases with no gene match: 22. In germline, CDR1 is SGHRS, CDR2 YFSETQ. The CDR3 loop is CASRTRGTGQLEWRNTIYF. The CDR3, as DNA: TGCGCCAGCAGAACTCGGGGGACAGGGCAACTGGAGTGGCGGAACACCATATATTTT.

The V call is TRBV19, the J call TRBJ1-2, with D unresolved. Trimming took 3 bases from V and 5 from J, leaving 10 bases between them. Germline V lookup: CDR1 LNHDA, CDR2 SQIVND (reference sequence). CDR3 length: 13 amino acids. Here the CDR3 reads CASSMERRYGYTF. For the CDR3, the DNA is TGTGCCAGTAGTATGGAGCGGAGGTATGGCTACACCTTC.

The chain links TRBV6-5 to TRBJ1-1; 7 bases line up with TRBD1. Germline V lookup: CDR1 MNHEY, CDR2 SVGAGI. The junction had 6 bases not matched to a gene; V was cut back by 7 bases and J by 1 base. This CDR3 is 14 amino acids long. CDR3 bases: TGTGCCAGCACCTTACAGGGGAGGAACACTGAAGCTTTCTTT. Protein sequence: CASTLQGRNTEAFF.

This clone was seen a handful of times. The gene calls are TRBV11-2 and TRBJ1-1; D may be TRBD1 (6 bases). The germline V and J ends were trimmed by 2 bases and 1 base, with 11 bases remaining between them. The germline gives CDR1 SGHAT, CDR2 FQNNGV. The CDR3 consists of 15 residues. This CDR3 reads CASSLYRDKNTEAFF. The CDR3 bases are TGTGCCAGCAGCTTATACCGGGACAAGAACACTGAAGCTTTCTTT.

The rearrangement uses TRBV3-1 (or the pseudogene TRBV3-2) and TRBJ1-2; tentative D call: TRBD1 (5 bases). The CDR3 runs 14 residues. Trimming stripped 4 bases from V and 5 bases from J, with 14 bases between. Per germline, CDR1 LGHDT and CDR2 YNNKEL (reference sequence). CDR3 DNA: TGTGCCAGCAGCCCACTGGGGGGAGTATATGGCTACACCTTC. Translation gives CASSPLGGVYGYTF.

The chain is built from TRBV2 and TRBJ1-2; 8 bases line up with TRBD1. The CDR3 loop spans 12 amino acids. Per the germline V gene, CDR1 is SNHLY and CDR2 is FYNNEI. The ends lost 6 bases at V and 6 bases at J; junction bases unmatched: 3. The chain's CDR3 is CASRDRVHGYTF. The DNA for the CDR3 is TGTGCCAGCAGGGACAGGGTCCATGGCTACACCTTC.

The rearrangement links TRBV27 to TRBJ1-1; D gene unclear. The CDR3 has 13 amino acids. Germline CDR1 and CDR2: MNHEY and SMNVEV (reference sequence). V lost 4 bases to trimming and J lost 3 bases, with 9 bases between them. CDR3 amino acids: CASSSLRDTEAFF. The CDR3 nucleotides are TGTGCCAGCAGTTCCTTGCGGGACACTGAAGCTTTCTTT.

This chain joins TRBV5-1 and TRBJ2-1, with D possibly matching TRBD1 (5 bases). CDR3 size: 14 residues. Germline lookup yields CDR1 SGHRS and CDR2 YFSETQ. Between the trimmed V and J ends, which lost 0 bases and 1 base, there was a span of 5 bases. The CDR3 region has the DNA TGCGCCAGCAGCTTGGAGGGGTCCTACAATGAGCAGTTCTTC. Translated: CASSLEGSYNEQFF.

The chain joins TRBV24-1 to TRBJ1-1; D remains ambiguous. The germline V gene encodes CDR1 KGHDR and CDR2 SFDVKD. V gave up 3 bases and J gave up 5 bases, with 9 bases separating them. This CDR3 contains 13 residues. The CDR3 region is CATSDPPGTEAFF. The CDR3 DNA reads TGTGCCACCAGTGATCCCCCCGGGACTGAAGCTTTCTTT.

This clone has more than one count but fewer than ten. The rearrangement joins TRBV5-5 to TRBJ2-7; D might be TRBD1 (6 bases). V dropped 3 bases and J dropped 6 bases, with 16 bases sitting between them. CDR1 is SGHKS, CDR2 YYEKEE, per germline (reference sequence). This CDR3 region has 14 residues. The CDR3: CASSSDRARGEQYF. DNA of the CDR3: TGTGCCAGCAGCTCGGACAGAGCTAGGGGCGAGCAGTACTTC.

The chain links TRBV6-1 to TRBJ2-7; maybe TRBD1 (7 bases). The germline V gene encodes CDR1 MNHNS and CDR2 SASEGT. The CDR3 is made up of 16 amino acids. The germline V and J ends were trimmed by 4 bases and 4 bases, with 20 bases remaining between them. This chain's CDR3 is CASSGQGGFGGYEQYV. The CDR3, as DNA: TGTGCCAGCAGTGGCCAAGGGGGCTTCGGAGGGTACGAGCAGTACGTC.

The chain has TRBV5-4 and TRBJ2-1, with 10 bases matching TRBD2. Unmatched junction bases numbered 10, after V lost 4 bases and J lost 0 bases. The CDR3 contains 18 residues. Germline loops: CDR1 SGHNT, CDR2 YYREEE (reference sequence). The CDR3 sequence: CASSPGASGGSSYNEQFF. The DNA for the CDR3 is TGTGCCAGCAGCCCGGGTGCTAGCGGGGGAAGCTCCTACAATGAGCAGTTCTTC.

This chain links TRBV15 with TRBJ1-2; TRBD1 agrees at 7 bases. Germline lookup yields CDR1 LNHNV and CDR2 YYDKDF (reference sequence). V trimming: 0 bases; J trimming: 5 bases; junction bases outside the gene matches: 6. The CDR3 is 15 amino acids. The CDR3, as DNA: TGTGCCACCAGCAGAGACGGACAGGCCGTATATGGCTACACCTTC. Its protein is CATSRDGQAVYGYTF. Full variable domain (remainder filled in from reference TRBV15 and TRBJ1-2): DAMVIQNPRYQVTQFGKPVTLSCSQTLNHNVMYWYQQKSSQAPKLLFHYYDKDFNNEADTPDNFQSRRPNTSFCFLDIRSPGLGDTAMYLCATSRDGQAVYGYTFGSGTRLTVV.

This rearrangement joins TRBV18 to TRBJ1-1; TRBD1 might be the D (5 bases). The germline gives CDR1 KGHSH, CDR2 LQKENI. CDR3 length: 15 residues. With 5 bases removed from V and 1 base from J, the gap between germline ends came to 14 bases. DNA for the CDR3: TGTGCCAGCTCAGCCGGGGGGGTAGCGAACACTGAAGCTTTCTTT. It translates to CASSAGGVANTEAFF.

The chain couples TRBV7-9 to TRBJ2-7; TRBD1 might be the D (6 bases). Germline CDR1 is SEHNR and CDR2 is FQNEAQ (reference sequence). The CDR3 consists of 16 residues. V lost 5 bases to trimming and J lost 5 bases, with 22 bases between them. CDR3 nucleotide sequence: TGTGCCAGCAGCCCCCTACCGGATCAGGGGTTCGACGAGCAGTACGTC. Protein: CASSPLPDQGFDEQYV.

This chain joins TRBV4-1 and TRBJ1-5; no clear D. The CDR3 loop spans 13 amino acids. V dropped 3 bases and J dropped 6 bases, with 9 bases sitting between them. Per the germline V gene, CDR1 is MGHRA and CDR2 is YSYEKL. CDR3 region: CASSHKTGQPQHF. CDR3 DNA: TGCGCCAGCAGCCACAAGACTGGTCAGCCCCAGCATTTT.

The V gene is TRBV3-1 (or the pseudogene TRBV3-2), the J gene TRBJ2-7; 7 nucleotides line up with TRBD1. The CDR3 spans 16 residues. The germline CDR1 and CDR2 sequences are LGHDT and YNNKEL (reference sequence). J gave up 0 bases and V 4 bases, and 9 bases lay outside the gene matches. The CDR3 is CASSRNPGQSSYEQYF. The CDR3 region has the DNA TGTGCCAGCAGCCGGAACCCGGGACAGAGCTCCTACGAGCAGTACTTC.

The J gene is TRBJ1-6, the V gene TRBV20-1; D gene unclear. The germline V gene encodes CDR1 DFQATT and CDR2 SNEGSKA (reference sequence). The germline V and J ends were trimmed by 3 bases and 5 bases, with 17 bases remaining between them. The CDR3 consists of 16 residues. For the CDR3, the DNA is TGCAGTGCTAGTTCTAGACCGGCCGGCGATAATTCACCCCTCCACTTT. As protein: CSASSRPAGDNSPLHF.

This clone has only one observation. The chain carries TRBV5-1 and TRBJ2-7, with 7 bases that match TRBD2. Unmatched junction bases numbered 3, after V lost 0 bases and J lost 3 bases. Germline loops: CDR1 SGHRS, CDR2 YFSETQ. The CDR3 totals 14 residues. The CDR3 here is CASSLGTSNYEQYF. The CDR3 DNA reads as TGCGCCAGCAGCTTGGGGACTAGTAACTACGAGCAGTACTTC.

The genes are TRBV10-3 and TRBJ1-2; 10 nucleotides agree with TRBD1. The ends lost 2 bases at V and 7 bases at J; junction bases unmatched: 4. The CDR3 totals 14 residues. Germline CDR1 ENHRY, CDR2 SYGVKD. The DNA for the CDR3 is TGTGCCATCAGTGAGGGACAGGGGGTGCGTGGCTACACCTTC. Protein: CAISEGQGVRGYTF.

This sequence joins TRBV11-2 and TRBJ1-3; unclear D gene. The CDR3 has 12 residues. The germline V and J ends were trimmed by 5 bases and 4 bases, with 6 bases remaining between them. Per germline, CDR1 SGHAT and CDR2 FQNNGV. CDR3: CASSVQGNTIYF. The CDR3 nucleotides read TGTGCCAGCAGCGTACAGGGAAACACCATATATTTT.